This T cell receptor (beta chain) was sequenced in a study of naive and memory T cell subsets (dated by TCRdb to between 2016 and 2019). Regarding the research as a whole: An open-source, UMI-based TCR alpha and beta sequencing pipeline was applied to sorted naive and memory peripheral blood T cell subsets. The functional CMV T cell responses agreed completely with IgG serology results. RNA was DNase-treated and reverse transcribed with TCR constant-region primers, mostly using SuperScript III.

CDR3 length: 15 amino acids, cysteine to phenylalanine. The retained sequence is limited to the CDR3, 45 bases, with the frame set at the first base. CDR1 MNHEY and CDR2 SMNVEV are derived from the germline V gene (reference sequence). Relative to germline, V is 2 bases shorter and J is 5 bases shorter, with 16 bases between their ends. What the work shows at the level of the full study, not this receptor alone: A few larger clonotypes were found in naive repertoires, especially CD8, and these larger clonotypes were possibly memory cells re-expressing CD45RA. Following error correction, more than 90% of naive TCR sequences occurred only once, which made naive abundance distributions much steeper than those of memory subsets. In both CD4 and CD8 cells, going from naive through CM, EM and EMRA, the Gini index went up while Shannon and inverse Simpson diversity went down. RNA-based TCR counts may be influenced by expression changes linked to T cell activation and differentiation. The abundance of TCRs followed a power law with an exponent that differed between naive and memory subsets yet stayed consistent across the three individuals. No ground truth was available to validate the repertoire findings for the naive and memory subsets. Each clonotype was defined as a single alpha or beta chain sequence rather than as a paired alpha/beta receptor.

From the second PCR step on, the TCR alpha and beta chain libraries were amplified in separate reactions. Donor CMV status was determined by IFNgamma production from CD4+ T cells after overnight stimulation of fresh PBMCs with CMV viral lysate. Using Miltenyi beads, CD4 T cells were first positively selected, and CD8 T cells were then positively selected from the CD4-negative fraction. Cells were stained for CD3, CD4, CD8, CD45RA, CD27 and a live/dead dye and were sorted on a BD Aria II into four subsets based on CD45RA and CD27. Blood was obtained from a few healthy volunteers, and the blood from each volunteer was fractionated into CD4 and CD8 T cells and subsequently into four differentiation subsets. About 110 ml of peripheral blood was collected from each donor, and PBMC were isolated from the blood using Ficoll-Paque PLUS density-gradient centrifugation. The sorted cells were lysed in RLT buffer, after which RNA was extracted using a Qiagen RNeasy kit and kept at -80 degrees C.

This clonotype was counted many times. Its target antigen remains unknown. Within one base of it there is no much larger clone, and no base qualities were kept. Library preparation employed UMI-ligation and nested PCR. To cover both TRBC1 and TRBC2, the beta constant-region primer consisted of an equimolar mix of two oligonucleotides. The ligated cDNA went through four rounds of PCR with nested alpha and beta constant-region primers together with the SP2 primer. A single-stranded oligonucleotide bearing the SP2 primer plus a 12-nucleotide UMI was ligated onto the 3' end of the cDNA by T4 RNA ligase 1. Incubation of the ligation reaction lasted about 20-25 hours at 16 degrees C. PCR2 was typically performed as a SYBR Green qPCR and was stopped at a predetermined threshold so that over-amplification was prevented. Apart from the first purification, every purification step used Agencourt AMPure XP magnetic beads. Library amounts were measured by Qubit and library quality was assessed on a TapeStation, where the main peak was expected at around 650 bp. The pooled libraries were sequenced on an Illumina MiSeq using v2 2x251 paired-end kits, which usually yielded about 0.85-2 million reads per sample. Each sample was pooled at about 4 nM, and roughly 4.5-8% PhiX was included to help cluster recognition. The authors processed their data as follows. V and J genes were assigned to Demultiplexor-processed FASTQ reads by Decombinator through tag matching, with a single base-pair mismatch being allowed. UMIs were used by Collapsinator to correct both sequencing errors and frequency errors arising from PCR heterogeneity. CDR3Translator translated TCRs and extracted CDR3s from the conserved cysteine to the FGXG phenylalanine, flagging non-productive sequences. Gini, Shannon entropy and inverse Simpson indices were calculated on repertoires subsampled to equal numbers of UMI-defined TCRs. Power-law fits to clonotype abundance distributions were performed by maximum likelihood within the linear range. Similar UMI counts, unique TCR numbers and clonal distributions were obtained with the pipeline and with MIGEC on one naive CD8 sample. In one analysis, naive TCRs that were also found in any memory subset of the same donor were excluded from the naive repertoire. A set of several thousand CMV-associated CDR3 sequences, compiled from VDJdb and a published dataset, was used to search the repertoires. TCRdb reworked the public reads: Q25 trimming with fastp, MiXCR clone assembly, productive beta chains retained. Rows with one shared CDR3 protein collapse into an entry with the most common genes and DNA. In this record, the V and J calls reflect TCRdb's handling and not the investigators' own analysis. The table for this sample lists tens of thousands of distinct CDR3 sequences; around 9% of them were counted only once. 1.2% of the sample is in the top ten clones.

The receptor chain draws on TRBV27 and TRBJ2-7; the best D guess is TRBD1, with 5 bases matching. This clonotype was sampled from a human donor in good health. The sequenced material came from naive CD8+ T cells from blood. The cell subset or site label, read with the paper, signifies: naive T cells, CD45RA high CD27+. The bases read TGTGCCAGCAGTTTACGCGCCCAGGGCGGCGACGAGCAGTACTTC. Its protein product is CASSLRAQGGDEQYF.